Presented here are 25 T cell receptor beta chains from one specimen sequenced in a study of shared clonotypes between healthy human individuals. Method: immunoSEQ multiplex PCR; TCRdb's copy keeps in-frame clones and lacks some. The sample includes 2 million to 2.5 million clones, under 95% seen only once; the top ten take approximately 0.36%. Input material: naive CD4+ T cells from PBMCs. As for subset: CD45RA+ positively selected. The receptors were sampled from a man aged 18 to 30 in good health. Some clones in this sample may be carry-over from other donors' samples.

V and J are TRBV10-3 and TRBJ1-1; maybe TRBD1 (6 bases). V shed 5 bases and J shed 1 base, with 11 bases lying between them. CDR3 length equals 14 residues. In germline, CDR1 is ENHRY, CDR2 SYGVKD. The CDR3 sequence is CAISIGGENTEAFF. CDR3 coding DNA: TGTGCCATCAGTATAGGGGGGGAGAACACTGAAGCTTTCTTT.

V usage is TRBV7-8 and J usage is TRBJ2-7; 7 nucleotides match TRBD2. CDR1 and CDR2 (germline): SGHVS, FQNEAQ. After removal of 1 base from V and 5 bases from J, the junction contained 2 bases not matched to a gene. The CDR3 sequence is 13 residues long. The CDR3 bases are TGTGCCAGCAGCTTAGTTGGGGGGGACGAGCAGTACTTC. Translation gives CASSLVGGDEQYF.

This chain links TRBV28 with TRBJ2-5; TRBD1 matches 8 bases. V dropped 5 bases and J dropped 5; count of bases not matched to a gene: 7. Germline V gene sequence: CDR1 MDHEN, CDR2 SYDVKM. This CDR3 has 14 amino acids. CDR3 bases: TGTGCCAGCAGTGACAGGGGCGGGTTGGAGACCCAGTACTTC. Translated: CASSDRGGLETQYF. Full variable domain (remainder filled in from reference TRBV28 and TRBJ2-5): DVKVTQSSRYLVKRTGEKVFLECVQDMDHENMFWYRQDPGLGLRLIYFSYDVKMKEKGDIPEGYSVSREKKERFSLILESASTNQTSMYLCASSDRGGLETQYFGPGTRLLVL.

The rearrangement joins TRBV28 to TRBJ2-7; no clear D. The ends were cut back, 3 bases at V and 2 bases at J, with 8 bases in the middle. Germline V gene sequence: CDR1 MDHEN, CDR2 SYDVKM. The CDR3 extends over 13 amino acids. The CDR3 coding sequence is TGTGCCAGCAGTTTTCAGATAGCCTACGAGCAGTACTTC. This codes for CASSFQIAYEQYF.

The chain combines TRBV2 with TRBJ2-3; 14 nucleotides line up with TRBD2. The CDR3 is made up of 16 amino acids. Looked up from germline, CDR1 is SNHLY and CDR2 is FYNNEI. J lost 5 bases, V lost 6 bases, and 7 bases had no gene match. CDR3 sequence reads: CASRDGTSGSVDTQYF. The DNA for the CDR3 is TGTGCCAGCAGAGATGGGACTAGCGGGAGTGTAGATACGCAGTATTTT.

The J gene is TRBJ1-3, the V gene TRBV10-3; D may be TRBD1 (6 bases). The ends were cut back, 6 bases at V and 4 bases at J, with 13 bases in the middle. The CDR3 has 14 amino acids. In germline, CDR1 is ENHRY, CDR2 SYGVKD. Here the CDR3 reads CAISVDRPGNTIYF. The CDR3 DNA sequence: TGTGCCATCAGCGTAGACAGGCCAGGAAACACCATATATTTT.

The chain couples TRBV5-1 to TRBJ1-5, with D possibly TRBD1 on 6 matching bases. Germline-derived CDR1 and CDR2 are SGHRS and YFSETQ. The CDR3 extends over 14 amino acids. V was clipped by 2 bases and J by 5 bases, with 11 bases between them. The CDR3 here is CASSFTAGDQPQHF. The DNA of the CDR3 is TGCGCCAGCAGCTTCACGGCAGGGGATCAGCCCCAGCATTTT.

Comments on this clone: Other DNA sequences of this sample code for an identical CDR3. The gene calls are TRBV29-1 and TRBJ2-7, with D perhaps matching TRBD1 (6 bases). Per germline, CDR1 SQVTM and CDR2 ANQGSEA. The CDR3 sequence is 11 residues long. Here the CDR3 reads CSVQGTYEQYF. In DNA form, the CDR3 reads TGCAGTGTACAGGGTACCTACGAGCAGTACTTC.

This clone was seen only once. The V call is TRBV18, the J call TRBJ1-5; unclear D gene. V was cut by 3 bases and J by 1 base, with 16 bases left in between. This CDR3 contains 17 residues. Germline V gene lookup returns CDR1 KGHSH and CDR2 LQKENI. DNA of the CDR3: TGTGCCAGCTCACCGAGCCGGTCGGGAGGGAGCAATCAGCCCCAGCATTTT. Protein: CASSPSRSGGSNQPQHF.

This chain links TRBV9 with TRBJ2-2; 11 bases are a match to TRBD2. The CDR3 is 16 residues long. V gave up 4 bases and J gave up 1 base; unmatched junction bases: 3. Germline lookup yields CDR1 SGDLS and CDR2 YYNGEE. The CDR3 sequence is CASSYGTSGNTGELFF. Written as DNA, the CDR3 is TGTGCCAGCAGCTACGGGACTAGCGGGAACACCGGGGAGCTGTTTTTT.

The J gene is TRBJ2-5, the V gene TRBV28; maybe TRBD1 (5 bases). The better agreement between TRBJ2-7 and the DNA end casts doubt on the J call. The CDR3 length is 15 residues. Germline V CDR1 and CDR2: MDHEN, SYDVKM. CDR3 DNA sequence: TGTGCCAGCAGTCCTGCATGGGGCCTGCCGCTCGAGCAGTACTTC. Its translation is CASSPAWGLPLEQYF.

The DNA of the CDR3 is TGTGCCAGCAGCTTAGGGCCGGGACAGGAAGACTATGGCTACACCTTC. Its protein product is CASSLGPGQEDYGYTF. The chain carries TRBV7-9 and TRBJ1-2; 8 bases map to TRBD1. Germline lookup yields CDR1 SEHNR and CDR2 FQNEAQ (reference sequence). V lost 1 base to trimming and J lost 3 bases; unmatched junction nucleotides: 7. CDR3 length: 16 amino acids.

The J gene is TRBJ2-5, the V gene TRBV10-3, with no clear D. Judging by the DNA end, TRBJ2-7 fits better; the J call may be wrong. Germline CDR1 and CDR2: ENHRY and SYGVKD. This CDR3 contains 12 residues. This CDR3 is CAIRATEGEQYF. The CDR3 DNA reads as TGTGCCATCCGAGCCACAGAAGGCGAGCAGTACTTC.

This clone was seen just once. The chain couples TRBV2 to TRBJ2-2; TRBD1 agrees at 8 bases. CDR3 length: 15 amino acids. Germline V gene data show CDR1 as SNHLY and CDR2 as FYNNEI. V dropped 8 bases and J dropped 7; count of bases not matched to a gene: 12. In nucleotides, the CDR3 is TGTGCCAGCGTCCTCCAGGGACAGGCGGGCGGGGAGCTGTTTTTT. Its translation: CASVLQGQAGGELFF.

The chain uses TRBV5-1 and TRBJ2-7, with 11 bases identical to TRBD2. Germline V gene sequence: CDR1 SGHRS, CDR2 YFSETQ. CDR3 length: 15 amino acids. Unmatched junction bases numbered 4, after V lost 5 bases and J lost 0 bases. CDR3 DNA sequence: TGCGCCAGCAGATCTGGGACTAGCGGCTCCTACGAGCAGTACTTC. This gives the protein CASRSGTSGSYEQYF.

This rearrangement joins TRBV5-1 to TRBJ1-5, with a weak D call TRBD1 (5 bases). Germline CDR1 reads SGHRS; CDR2 reads YFSETQ. The CDR3 is 14 amino acids. V was cut by 0 bases and J by 5 bases, with 9 bases left in between. This chain's CDR3 is CASSLEGPYQPQHF. CDR3 in DNA: TGCGCCAGCAGCTTGGAGGGACCCTATCAGCCCCAGCATTTT.

The rearrangement links TRBV5-1 to TRBJ2-3; D is uncertain. CDR1 and CDR2 (germline): SGHRS, YFSETQ. This CDR3 is built from 15 residues. Trimming shortened V by 3 bases and J by 0 bases, and 11 bases separated the two germline ends. CDR3 nucleotide sequence: TGCGCCAGCAGCTCGACCCCCCCTAGCACAGATACGCAGTATTTT. Amino acid sequence: CASSSTPPSTDTQYF.

The chain has TRBV4-3 and TRBJ2-7, with 8 bases lining up with TRBD1. Germline V gives CDR1 LGHNA, CDR2 YSLEER. V shed 2 bases and J 2 bases; nucleotides not matched to a gene: 5. There are 15 residues in the CDR3. The CDR3 DNA sequence: TGCGCCAGCAGCCAACAGGGGACAGGTACCTACGAGCAGTACTTC. It is translated as CASSQQGTGTYEQYF.

The chain has TRBV9 and TRBJ2-3; possibly TRBD2 for D (5 bases). V was trimmed by 4 bases and J by 2 bases, leaving 14 bases between them. Germline-derived CDR1 and CDR2 are SGDLS and YYNGEE. CDR3 size: 15 residues. The CDR3 region is CASSPRGSVTDTQYF. In DNA, the CDR3 is TGTGCCAGCAGCCCCCGGGGTAGCGTCACAGATACGCAGTATTTT.

V and J are TRBV7-2 and TRBJ2-3; TRBD2 aligns across 15 bases. Trimming took 1 base from V and 3 from J; bases not matched to a gene: 5. This CDR3 comprises 18 residues. Germline CDR1 reads SGHTA; CDR2 reads FQGNSA. This chain's CDR3 is CASSLEGTSGRRTDTQYF. The CDR3 DNA follows: TGTGCCAGCAGCTTAGAAGGGACTAGCGGGAGGAGGACAGATACGCAGTATTTT.

As DNA, the CDR3 is TGTGCCAGTAGCCCGGACCAAGCCACTTACAATGAGCAGTTCTTC. It codes for CASSPDQATYNEQFF. The chain has TRBV19 and TRBJ2-1; the D is unclear. Germline V gene sequence: CDR1 LNHDA, CDR2 SQIVND (reference sequence). The CDR3 consists of 15 residues. The V end was cut by 6 bases, the J end by 4 bases, with 16 bases between. Drawing the rest from reference TRBV19 and TRBJ2-1, the complete variable domain is DGGITQSPKYLFRKEGQNVTLSCEQNLNHDAMYWYRQDPGQGLRLIYYSQIVNDFQKGDIAEGYSVSREKKESFPLTVTSAQKNPTAFYLCASSPDQATYNEQFFGPGTRLTVL.

The chain employs TRBV9 and TRBJ2-7, with TRBD2 matching 9 bases. CDR1 and CDR2 from the germline V gene are SGDLS and YYNGEE. The V gene end was trimmed by 0 bases and the J gene end by 3 bases; junction bases not matched to a gene: 7. CDR3 length: 16 residues. The CDR3 DNA reads TGTGCCAGCAGCGTAGTAGGTAGCGGGAGCGTCTACGAGCAGTACTTC. Its translation is CASSVVGSGSVYEQYF.

The CDR3 sequence: CASNRGQSYQETQYF. DNA for the CDR3: TGTGCCAGCAACCGGGGACAATCTTACCAAGAGACCCAGTACTTC. V gene TRBV9 combines with J gene TRBJ2-5; the D gene is possibly TRBD1 (6 bases). V shed 6 bases and J shed 0 bases, with 15 bases lying between them. CDR1 is SGDLS, CDR2 YYNGEE, per germline. The CDR3 has 15 amino acids.

Points on this clone: The same CDR3 also results from other DNA sequences found in this sample. This chain joins TRBV28 and TRBJ1-1; no clear D gene. V was trimmed by 8 bases and J by 2 bases, leaving 9 bases between them. The length of the CDR3 is 12 residues. In germline, CDR1 is MDHEN, CDR2 SYDVKM. The CDR3 is CASRLANTEAFF. The CDR3 bases are TGTGCCAGCCGACTGGCCAACACTGAAGCTTTCTTT.

The rearrangement links TRBV30 to TRBJ1-6, with D tentatively TRBD1 (5 bases). The CDR3 contains 15 residues. The germline gives CDR1 GTSNPN, CDR2 SVGIG (reference sequence). Trimming stripped 2 bases from V and 9 bases from J, with 17 bases between. The CDR3 is CAWSLTSIDSSPLHF. In DNA, the CDR3 is TGTGCCTGGAGTCTAACTTCGATCGACAGTTCACCCCTCCACTTT.